The T cell receptor (beta chain) under discussion was sequenced for a study of T-cell memory formation after mild COVID-19. A 5'RACE reaction primed in the constant segment made cDNA libraries of TCR alpha and TCR beta, and these carried sample barcodes and UMIs. TCRdb independently ran MiXCR on the 5' RACE reads; one entry per CDR3 protein. The sample records under 650,000 distinct CDR3 sequences, under 20% being singletons. Study-wide findings and caveats: For second-wave clones that peaked at day 37, SARS-CoV-2 specificity went unverified. CD4+ clones that contracted lay mainly in CM and EM; CD8+ ones lay in EMRA.

This clonotype was observed a handful of times. What it binds is not known. The CDR3 has 13 amino acids. The ends were cut back, 2 bases at V and 4 bases at J, with 9 bases in the middle. The germline V gene encodes CDR1 GTSNPN and CDR2 SVGIG (reference sequence). The sequence was obtained from an adult woman who had mild COVID-19 (a few samples of this study predate the infection). Cell type and time point are not known. The chain employs TRBV30 and TRBJ1-5; no reliable D call. What was sequenced was PBMCs or a T cell subset sorted from them (not recorded which). The CDR3 spells CAWSRQLNQPQHF. CDR3 in DNA: TGTGCCTGGAGTCGGCAGCTGAATCAGCCCCAGCATTTT.